Listed below are T cell receptor beta chains from one sample, sequenced in a study of control samples from healthy donors and cancer patients. Here immunoSEQ multiplex PCR was the method, and the copy in TCRdb shows in-frame clones only, minus some. The sample yields fewer than 200,000 clones, 88% seen once. What was sequenced was blood. The receptor set was obtained from a woman in her twenties or thirties in good health. CDR3s include the opening cysteine and the closing phenylalanine or tryptophan. Fields, in order: clone size, J gene, D gene, CDR3 length, V gene, CDR3 protein, CDR3 DNA. D genes are given only for firm matches. A row's size may be missing; if present it is once, few, many or a size class.

size: .
J: TRBJ1-5
D: TRBD1
length: 15
V: TRBV28
CDR3: CASSLWGTGNQPQHF
DNA: TGTGCCAGCAGTTTATGGGGGACAGGAAATCAGCCCCAGCATTTT

size: .
J: TRBJ2-1
D: .
length: 12
V: TRBV19
CDR3: CASSLLGRQQFF
DNA: TGTGCCAGTAGTCTTCTTGGGCGACAGCAGTTCTTC

size: .
J: TRBJ1-1
D: .
length: 13
V: TRBV30
CDR3: CAWNLRGVTEAFF
DNA: TGTGCCTGGAATCTAAGGGGGGTCACTGAAGCTTTCTTT

size: .
J: TRBJ2-1
D: TRBD2
length: 19
V: TRBV28
CDR3: CASSFPRLAGGPLINEQFF
DNA: TGTGCCAGCAGTTTCCCTAGGCTAGCGGGAGGGCCGTTGATCAATGAGCAGTTCTTC

size: .
J: TRBJ2-3
D: .
length: 13
V: TRBV6-6
CDR3: CASRGPSTDTQYF
DNA: TGTGCCAGCCGCGGACCTAGCACAGATACGCAGTATTTT

size: .
J: TRBJ1-4
D: .
length: 11
V: TRBV5-4
CDR3: CASIVGEKLFF
DNA: TGTGCCAGCATCGTCGGGGAAAAACTGTTTTTT

size: .
J: TRBJ2-1
D: .
length: 13
V: TRBV9
CDR3: CASSAGTENEQFF
DNA: TGTGCCAGCAGCGCGGGGACTGAGAATGAGCAGTTCTTC

size: .
J: TRBJ1-2
D: .
length: 11
V: TRBV7-8
CDR3: CASSQGGGYTF
DNA: TGTGCCAGCAGCCAAGGCGGCGGCTACACCTTC

size: few
J: TRBJ2-7
D: TRBD1
length: 16
V: TRBV4-2
CDR3: CASSPLTGTGGHEQYF
DNA: TGTGCCAGCAGCCCCCTAACCGGGACAGGGGGCCACGAGCAGTACTTC

size: .
J: TRBJ2-2
D: .
length: 15
V: TRBV18
CDR3: CASSPGRTNTGELFF
DNA: TGTGCCAGCTCACCTGGAAGAACGAACACCGGGGAGCTGTTTTTT

size: .
J: TRBJ2-7
D: .
length: 15
V: TRBV7-2
CDR3: CASRPLPGSSHEQYF
DNA: TGTGCCAGCAGACCCCTTCCCGGGAGCTCTCACGAGCAGTACTTC

size: .
J: TRBJ2-5
D: TRBD2
length: 15
V: TRBV7-9
CDR3: CASSFLAGSSETQYF
DNA: TGTGCCAGCAGCTTCCTAGCGGGATCAAGCGAGACCCAGTACTTC

size: .
J: TRBJ2-3
D: .
length: 12
V: TRBV6-2/TRBV6-3
CDR3: CASSRGTDTQYF
DNA: TGTGCCAGCAGCCGAGGCACAGATACGCAGTATTTT

size: .
J: TRBJ2-1
D: .
length: 14
V: TRBV24-1
CDR3: CATSDPGPPSEQFF
DNA: TGTGCCACCAGTGATCCCGGACCTCCTAGCGAGCAGTTCTTC

size: .
J: TRBJ1-2
D: .
length: 13
V: TRBV18
CDR3: CASSPTSRVGYTF
DNA: TGTGCCAGCTCACCAACCTCAAGGGTAGGCTACACCTTC

size: .
J: TRBJ2-5
D: .
length: 14
V: TRBV2
CDR3: CATQLTLASETQYF
DNA: TGTGCCACCCAACTGACCCTAGCATCTGAGACCCAGTACTTC

size: .
J: TRBJ2-3
D: TRBD2
length: 17
V: TRBV3-1/TRBV3-2
CDR3: CASSQRRSGPSTDTQYF
DNA: TGTGCCAGCAGCCAAAGGCGTAGCGGGCCTAGCACAGATACGCAGTATTTT

size: .
J: TRBJ2-1
D: .
length: 15
V: TRBV29-1
CDR3: CSTGVPSSSYNEQFF
DNA: TGCAGCACTGGGGTACCTTCAAGCTCCTACAATGAGCAGTTCTTC

size: .
J: TRBJ2-7
D: .
length: 12
V: TRBV13
CDR3: CASSPWAGEQYF
DNA: TGTGCCAGCAGCCCTTGGGCGGGCGAGCAGTACTTC

size: .
J: TRBJ1-2
D: TRBD1
length: 15
V: TRBV10-2
CDR3: CASTTRQGYRDGYTF
DNA: TGCGCCAGCACCACGAGACAGGGTTATAGAGATGGCTACACCTTC

size: .
J: TRBJ2-2
D: .
length: 16
V: TRBV10-3
CDR3: CAISGWPTKETGELFF
DNA: TGTGCCATCAGCGGTTGGCCAACCAAAGAAACCGGGGAGCTGTTTTTT

size: .
J: TRBJ2-3
D: TRBD2
length: 18
V: TRBV7-6
CDR3: CASSSRTSGARNTDTQYF
DNA: TGTGCCAGCAGCTCCCGGACTAGCGGAGCAAGAAACACAGATACGCAGTATTTT

size: .
J: TRBJ1-3
D: .
length: 14
V: TRBV9
CDR3: CASSVERAGNTIYF
DNA: TGTGCCAGCAGCGTAGAAAGGGCTGGAAACACCATATATTTT

size: .
J: TRBJ1-6
D: .
length: 12
V: TRBV7-9
CDR3: CASSLSGKSLHF
DNA: TGTGCCAGCAGCTTATCAGGGAAATCCCTCCACTTT

size: .
J: TRBJ1-3
D: .
length: 15
V: TRBV10-3
CDR3: CAISGQGESGNTIYF
DNA: TGTGCCATCAGTGGCCAGGGAGAATCTGGAAACACCATATATTTT

size: .
J: TRBJ1-3
D: .
length: 15
V: TRBV4-1
CDR3: CASRLTPGAGNTIYF
DNA: TGCGCCAGCAGGCTTACCCCCGGGGCTGGAAACACCATATATTTT

size: .
J: TRBJ2-1
D: .
length: 13
V: TRBV29-1
CDR3: CSVEGISYNEQFF
DNA: TGCAGCGTTGAGGGCATCTCCTACAATGAGCAGTTCTTC

size: .
J: TRBJ1-6
D: .
length: 15
V: TRBV6-5
CDR3: CASTQQGGSNSPLHF
DNA: TGTGCCAGCACCCAGCAAGGGGGGTCTAATTCACCCCTCCACTTT

size: .
J: TRBJ2-3
D: TRBD2
length: 15
V: TRBV6-5
CDR3: CASSDLAGVSRTQYF
DNA: TGTGCCAGCAGCGATCTAGCGGGGGTCTCGAGAACGCAGTATTTT

size: once
J: TRBJ1-2
D: .
length: 14
V: TRBV5-1
CDR3: CASSLDQGNYGYTF
DNA: TGCGCCAGCAGCTTGGACCAGGGTAACTATGGCTACACCTTC

size: .
J: TRBJ2-7
D: .
length: 13
V: TRBV27
CDR3: CASSLAPSDEQYF
DNA: TGTGCCAGCAGTTTAGCCCCTAGCGACGAGCAGTACTTC

size: .
J: TRBJ2-5
D: .
length: 13
V: TRBV7-2
CDR3: CASSQRRTGTQYF
DNA: TGTGCCAGCAGCCAAAGGAGGACCGGGACCCAGTACTTC

size: few
J: TRBJ1-5
D: .
length: 15
V: TRBV4-1
CDR3: CASSQEPGPNQPQHF
DNA: TGCGCCAGCAGCCAGGAACCGGGGCCCAATCAGCCCCAGCATTTT